This entry lists 23 T cell receptor beta chains sequenced from one sample in a study of response to subunit inactivated influenza vaccine. A single record per CDR3 protein comes from TCRdb applying MiXCR to the RT-PCR reads. The repertoire includes roughly 710,000 distinct CDR3 sequences, 12% to 15% of them detected once, and less than 8.5% sits in the top ten. The starting material was PBMCs from blood, obtained 14 days before vaccination. These receptors all come from a man aged 50-60 years who received an inactivated influenza vaccine.

V gene TRBV4-2 combines with J gene TRBJ2-7; D is uncertain. Germline V gives CDR1 LGHNA, CDR2 YNFKEQ. CDR3 size: 11 residues. V dropped 0 bases and J dropped 6 bases, with 3 bases sitting between them. The CDR3 spells CASSQDSEQYF. CDR3 nucleotide sequence: TGTGCCAGCAGCCAAGATTCCGAGCAGTACTTC.

This clonotype appeared many times. The chain has TRBV29-1 and TRBJ2-2; TRBD1 aligns across 10 bases. J gave up 3 bases and V 6 bases, and 13 bases lay outside the gene matches. In germline, CDR1 is SQVTM, CDR2 ANQGSEA. The CDR3 loop spans 17 amino acids. This chain's CDR3 is CSVTISPGQGYTGELFF. CDR3 in DNA: TGCAGCGTCACTATCTCACCGGGACAGGGGTACACCGGGGAGCTGTTTTTT.

The chain is built from TRBV9 and TRBJ2-2, with D unresolved. This CDR3 has 17 residues. Germline-derived CDR1 and CDR2 are SGDLS and YYNGEE. Trimming removed 0 bases from V and 1 base from J, with 13 bases in between. The CDR3 nucleotides are TGTGCCAGCAGCGTAGCAACCCCCCAAGGGAACACCGGGGAGCTGTTTTTT. It is translated as CASSVATPQGNTGELFF.

This clonotype was detected only a few times. The chain carries TRBV24-1 and TRBJ2-1, with a possible D match to TRBD1 (5 bases). CDR1 and CDR2 (germline): KGHDR, SFDVKD. CDR3 length equals 19 residues. The V end was cut by 4 bases, the J end by 4 bases, with 25 bases between. CDR3 coding DNA: TGTGCCACCAGTGACCAACGGACAAGTTCCTTGACTGGGTACAATGAGCAGTTCTTC. The encoded protein is CATSDQRTSSLTGYNEQFF.

This clonotype was seen a few times. The CDR3 protein is CATSRSGLSAAQYF. The CDR3 coding sequence is TGTGCCACCAGCAGATCGGGACTATCAGCGGCCCAGTACTTC. The chain employs TRBV15 and TRBJ2-5; 7 bases are a match to TRBD2. The V segment lost 2 bases and the J segment 9 bases; nucleotides outside the gene matches: 9. Germline assignment: CDR1 LNHNV and CDR2 YYDKDF (reference sequence). The CDR3 covers 14 residues.

This clonotype was counted between two and nine times. This chain uses TRBV14 with TRBJ1-6, with no clear D. V was trimmed by 0 bases and J by 5 bases, leaving 5 bases between them. This CDR3 is built from 14 residues. Per the germline V gene, CDR1 is SGHDN and CDR2 is FVKESK. CDR3 sequence (DNA): TGTGCCAGCAGCCAAGAATCGGATAATTCACCCCTCCACTTT. It yields the protein CASSQESDNSPLHF.

On this clonotype itself: A clone one base away is much larger, so this may be a read error. The V call is TRBV12-3 or TRBV12-4, the J call TRBJ2-1, with TRBD2 matching 11 bases. The CDR3 runs 16 residues. Unmatched junction bases numbered 5, after V lost 5 bases and J lost 2 bases. CDR3 region: CASSARGLAAYNEQFF. The CDR3 DNA sequence: TGTGCCAGCAGTGCCCGGGGACTAGCGGCCTACAATGAGCAGTTCTTC.

V usage is TRBV7-2 and J usage is TRBJ2-5, with a possible D match to TRBD2 (5 bases). CDR1 and CDR2 from the germline V gene are SGHTA and FQGNSA. This CDR3 comprises 15 residues. The V end was cut by 4 bases, the J end by 4 bases, with 16 bases between. CDR3 in amino acids: CASSSMVGVGETQYF. Written as DNA, the CDR3 is TGTGCCAGCAGCTCCATGGTGGGAGTAGGAGAGACCCAGTACTTC. Combining the CDR3 with reference TRBV7-2 and TRBJ2-5 gives the whole variable domain GAGVSQSPSNKVTEKGKDVELRCDPISGHTALYWYRQSLGQGLEFLIYFQGNSAPDKSGLPSDRFSAERTGGSVSTLTIQRTQQEDSAVYLCASSSMVGVGETQYFGPGTRLLVL.

The chain has TRBV14 and TRBJ2-5; D unresolved. Germline V gene data show CDR1 as SGHDN and CDR2 as FVKESK. The CDR3 loop spans 13 amino acids. Trimming took 2 bases from V and 4 from J, leaving 8 bases between them. The CDR3 protein is CASSQFGRETQYF. The CDR3 DNA is TGTGCCAGCAGCCAATTTGGAAGAGAGACCCAGTACTTC. The entire variable domain, with the rest obtained from reference TRBV14 and TRBJ2-5, is as follows: EAGVTQFPSHSVIEKGQTVTLRCDPISGHDNLYWYRRVMGKEIKFLLHFVKESKQDESGMPNNRFLAERTGGTYSTLKVQPAELEDSGVYFCASSQFGRETQYFGPGTRLLVL.

This chain joins TRBV11-2 and TRBJ2-7; D remains unclear. The germline V gene has CDR1 SGHAT and CDR2 FQNNGV. There are 13 residues in the CDR3. V was trimmed by 4 bases and J by 1 base, leaving 8 bases between them. CDR3 loop: CASSSIRSYEQYF. Written as DNA, the CDR3 is TGTGCCAGCAGCTCCATCCGGTCCTACGAGCAGTACTTC.

This clonotype came up many times. The V and J genes are TRBV7-6 and TRBJ2-7; the match to TRBD1 covers 7 bases. The CDR3 contains 14 residues. V was clipped by 2 bases and J by 4 bases; unmatched bases: 5. The germline gives CDR1 SGHVS, CDR2 FNYEAQ. The CDR3 reads CASSLTAGGYEQYF. The DNA for the CDR3 is TGTGCCAGCAGCTTAACGGCAGGGGGATACGAGCAGTACTTC.

The chain is built from TRBV4-3 and TRBJ2-7; D unresolved. There are 15 residues in the CDR3. Trimming removed 0 bases at V and 3 bases at J, with 12 bases between. The germline gives CDR1 LGHNA, CDR2 YSLEER. The CDR3 spells CASSQDLGRSYEQYF. The CDR3 DNA reads as TGCGCCAGCAGCCAAGATTTAGGACGGAGCTACGAGCAGTACTTC.

This clonotype turned up a few times. The rearrangement joins TRBV28 to TRBJ2-2, with D unclear. V was trimmed by 7 bases and J by 0 bases, leaving 18 bases between them. Looked up from germline, CDR1 is MDHEN and CDR2 is SYDVKM. This CDR3 is built from 17 residues. The chain's CDR3 is CASTRIGGPSNTGELFF. Here the CDR3 DNA reads TGTGCCAGCACCCGAATCGGTGGCCCTTCGAACACCGGGGAGCTGTTTTTT.

This clonotype was recorded at least ten times. The chain carries TRBV20-1 and TRBJ2-2; the match to TRBD2 covers 8 bases. The CDR3 contains 13 residues. J lost 6 bases, V lost 6 bases, and 6 bases had no gene match. Germline lookup yields CDR1 DFQATT and CDR2 SNEGSKA (reference sequence). Here the CDR3 DNA reads TGCAGTGCATTAAGGGGACTAGCCGGGGAGCTGTTTTTT. Protein: CSALRGLAGELFF.

The rearrangement uses TRBV5-6 and TRBJ1-2; 10 bases match TRBD1. CDR3 length equals 13 residues. The V segment lost 6 bases and the J segment 13 bases; nucleotides outside the gene matches: 12. Germline loops: CDR1 SGHDT, CDR2 YYEEEE. The CDR3 DNA sequence: TGTGCCAGCAACCCTGACCGGGACAGGGGACTCACCTTC. This sequence encodes CASNPDRDRGLTF.

V is TRBV10-3 and J is TRBJ1-1; D is undetermined. CDR1 and CDR2 (germline): ENHRY, SYGVKD. The V and J ends lost 8 bases and 4 bases respectively, with 14 bases between them. The CDR3 spans 13 residues. CDR3 amino acids: CAISSGQSTEAFF. The CDR3 DNA follows: TGTGCCATCTCGAGCGGCCAGTCCACTGAAGCTTTCTTT.

This clonotype was seen ten or more times. This chain joins TRBV5-1 and TRBJ1-2; D might be TRBD1 (6 bases). V lost 2 bases, J lost 4 bases, and 6 bases lay in between. CDR1 and CDR2 (germline): SGHRS, YFSETQ. The CDR3 extends over 12 amino acids. CDR3 sequence (DNA): TGCGCCAGCAGCTTACAGGGCTATGGCTACACCTTC. Translated, it gives CASSLQGYGYTF.

This clonotype came up many times. The CDR3 region has the DNA TGTGCCAGCAGCCAAGGCCAAGGTGGCTACACCTTC. Its translation: CASSQGQGGYTF. V usage is TRBV3-1 and J usage is TRBJ1-2, with unresolved D. V lost 1 base and J lost 7, with 7 bases in between. From germline, CDR1 is LGHDT and CDR2 YNNKEL (reference sequence). CDR3 length: 12 residues.

This rearrangement joins TRBV11-1 to TRBJ2-2, with D possibly TRBD2 on 5 matching bases. CDR3 length: 13 residues. Per the germline V gene, CDR1 is SGHAT and CDR2 is FQDESV (reference sequence). V was cut by 6 bases and J by 7 bases, with 12 bases left in between. CDR3 residues: CASSARRDGELFF. CDR3 nucleotide sequence: TGTGCCAGCAGTGCCCGACGGGACGGGGAGCTGTTTTTT.

The chain recombines TRBV6-7 with TRBJ2-5, with 10 bases aligning to TRBD2. TRBV6-7 is designated an ORF whose function remains uncertain. The J segment lost 4 bases and the V segment lost 9 bases, leaving 23 bases of the junction unmatched. The CDR3 has 19 residues. The CDR3 sequence is CARDSGGNPGETTPETQYF. CDR3 nucleotides: TGTGCCAGAGATAGCGGGGGGAACCCCGGAGAGACTACACCAGAGACCCAGTACTTC.

CDR3 loop: CASSLAKGLRETQYF. In DNA form, the CDR3 reads TGCGCCAGCAGCTTGGCCAAAGGGTTGAGGGAGACCCAGTACTTC. The V and J genes are TRBV5-1 and TRBJ2-5; D is uncertain. Trimming took 0 bases from V and 5 from J, leaving 14 bases between them. The CDR3 spans 15 residues. Germline V lookup: CDR1 SGHRS, CDR2 YFSETQ.

This chain uses TRBV18 with TRBJ2-3, with TRBD2 matching over 9 bases. Per germline, CDR1 KGHSH and CDR2 LQKENI. This CDR3 has 20 amino acids. With V trimmed by 4 bases and J by 5 bases, 22 bases remained unmatched. CDR3 sequence reads: CASSRRTSELRPRLVDTQYF. The CDR3 DNA is TGTGCCAGCTCACGTCGGACTAGCGAGCTCAGACCGAGATTGGTAGATACGCAGTATTTT.

At least ten counts were recorded for this clonotype. The chain links TRBV7-8 to TRBJ2-1, with 7 positions matching TRBD2. The CDR3 is 15 amino acids. V dropped 5 bases and J dropped 4; count of bases not matched to a gene: 8. Germline V lookup: CDR1 SGHVS, CDR2 FQNEAQ. The CDR3 here is CASSPKRGPYNEQFF. The CDR3 nucleotides read TGTGCCAGCAGCCCGAAGCGGGGACCGTACAATGAGCAGTTCTTC. Variable domain in full (rest from reference TRBV7-8 and TRBJ2-1): GAGVSQSPRYKVAKRGQDVALRCDPISGHVSLFWYQQALGQGPEFLTYFQNEAQLDKSGLPSDRFFAERPEGSVSTLKIQRTQQEDSAVYLCASSPKRGPYNEQFFGPGTRLTVL.